Presented here are 18 T cell receptor beta chains from one specimen sequenced in a study of T cell responses to AZD1222 COVID-19 vaccine. TCRdb's copy holds only in-frame clones and misses some; the assay was immunoSEQ multiplex PCR. The sample consists of under 20,000 clones, roughly 84% of them appearing once. The sample was peripheral blood, taken 28 days after the second AZD1222 dose. The receptor source for this set is an adult who received the AZD1222 COVID-19 vaccine.

The chain is built from TRBV9 and TRBJ1-2, with a tentative D call TRBD1 (5 bases). The length of the CDR3 is 14 residues. Deletions cut 3 bases from V and 2 bases from J, with 11 bases between. CDR1 SGDLS and CDR2 YYNGEE come from the germline V gene. The CDR3 is CASSETEGNYGYTF. In nucleotides, the CDR3 is TGTGCCAGCAGCGAGACAGAGGGGAACTATGGCTACACCTTC.

The V and J genes are TRBV5-1 and TRBJ2-7, with unresolved D. V was clipped by 0 bases and J by 3 bases, with 10 bases between them. The germline V gene encodes CDR1 SGHRS and CDR2 YFSETQ. This CDR3 is 14 amino acids long. This CDR3 reads CASSLDNPGYEQYF. CDR3 nucleotide sequence: TGCGCCAGCAGCTTGGATAATCCCGGCTACGAGCAGTACTTC. The whole variable domain, remainder taken from reference TRBV5-1 and TRBJ2-7, is KAGVTQTPRYLIKTRGQQVTLSCSPISGHRSVSWYQQTPGQGLQFLFEYFSETQRNKGNFPGRFSGRQFSNSRSEMNVSTLELGDSALYLCASSLDNPGYEQYFGPGTRLTVT.

Concerning this clone itself: The sample contains more than one DNA sequence encoding this CDR3. The chain is built from TRBV12-5 and TRBJ1-3; D is perhaps TRBD1 (5 bases). The CDR3 loop spans 15 amino acids. Trimming pared 6 bases from V and 4 bases from J, leaving 16 bases between. Germline V gene lookup returns CDR1 LGHNT and CDR2 FRNRAP. The CDR3 loop reads CASGLDGTGGNTIYF. DNA for the CDR3: TGTGCTAGTGGCCTGGACGGGACGGGGGGAAACACCATATATTTT.

The chain recombines TRBV11-3 with TRBJ2-2, with D perhaps given as TRBD1 or TRBD2 (6 bases each). This CDR3 is built from 16 residues. Trimming cost V 1 base and J 3 bases, with 12 bases left between them. Germline loops: CDR1 SGHNT, CDR2 YENEEA. CDR3 amino acids: CASSLVGGLDTGELFF. The CDR3 region has the DNA TGTGCCAGCAGCTTAGTTGGGGGGCTGGACACCGGGGAGCTGTTTTTT.

The chain's CDR3 is CASSQGLAGTYEQFF. CDR3 bases: TGTGCCAGCAGCCAGGGACTAGCGGGAACCTATGAGCAGTTCTTC. V is TRBV14 and J is TRBJ2-1; 13 positions agree with TRBD2. Looked up from germline, CDR1 is SGHDN and CDR2 is FVKESK. This CDR3 has 15 residues. Trimming at V came to 3 bases and at J to 8 bases, leaving 4 bases not matched to a gene.

This clone appeared once. J is TRBJ2-7 and V is TRBV25-1; 14 bases align to TRBD2. This CDR3 is 18 amino acids long. V lost 2 bases and J lost 6; bases outside the gene matches: 12. Germline V gene lookup returns CDR1 MGHDK and CDR2 SYGVNS. CDR3 DNA: TGTGCCAGCAGTGAAGCTAGGGGACTAGCGGGGGCCTTGTCCGAGCAGTACTTC. The encoded protein is CASSEARGLAGALSEQYF.

The rearrangement uses TRBV7-2 and TRBJ2-2; a weak D match, TRBD2 (5 bases). Trimming took 1 base from V and 3 from J, leaving 18 bases between them. Germline values: CDR1 SGHTA, CDR2 FQGNSA. The CDR3 runs to 18 residues. The CDR3 region is CASSLGLAGRFDTGELFF. The CDR3 DNA is TGTGCCAGCAGCTTAGGACTGGCGGGCCGCTTTGACACCGGGGAGCTGTTTTTT.

The rearrangement joins TRBV6-1 to TRBJ2-7; D not resolved. This CDR3 comprises 15 residues. V shed 0 bases and J shed 3 bases, with 12 bases lying between them. Germline lookup yields CDR1 MNHNS and CDR2 SASEGT. This chain's CDR3 is CASSEAKRPRYEQYF. In DNA form, the CDR3 reads TGTGCCAGCAGTGAAGCGAAACGCCCTCGCTACGAGCAGTACTTC.

The chain couples TRBV18 to TRBJ1-2; D is unclear. The CDR3 runs to 13 residues. Per the germline V gene, CDR1 is KGHSH and CDR2 is LQKENI. Trimming left V 3 bases short and J 3 bases short, with 8 bases between. CDR3 nucleotides: TGTGCCAGCTCACCGGCAGAGCACTATGGCTACACCTTC. Protein: CASSPAEHYGYTF.

The chain carries TRBV6-6 and TRBJ2-7; 13 bases are a match to TRBD2. V lost 6 bases and J lost 0; bases outside the gene matches: 5. CDR1 MNHNY and CDR2 SVGAGI come from the germline V gene (reference sequence). The CDR3 spans 16 residues. The CDR3 region has the DNA TGTGCCAGCAGGGGGACTAGCGGGGATATCTCCTACGAGCAGTACTTC. This encodes CASRGTSGDISYEQYF.

The chain couples TRBV9 to TRBJ1-4; 7 positions agree with TRBD1. Germline V gives CDR1 SGDLS, CDR2 YYNGEE. J lost 8 bases, V lost 2 bases, and 12 bases had no gene match. This CDR3 has 16 residues. CDR3 in amino acids: CASSVTPSGGREKLFF. CDR3 coding DNA: TGTGCCAGCAGCGTCACTCCTTCAGGGGGAAGGGAAAAACTGTTTTTT.

This chain uses TRBV7-9 with TRBJ1-3; a possible D gene is TRBD1 (5 bases). Germline CDR1 reads SEHNR; CDR2 reads FQNEAQ (reference sequence). The V end was cut by 4 bases, the J end by 0 bases, with 7 bases between. This CDR3 comprises 14 residues. CDR3 loop: CASSSDSSGNTIYF. In DNA, the CDR3 is TGTGCCAGCAGCTCAGACAGCTCTGGAAACACCATATATTTT. The whole variable domain, remainder taken from reference TRBV7-9 and TRBJ1-3, is DTGVSQNPRHKITKRGQNVTFRCDPISEHNRLYWYRQTLGQGPEFLTYFQNEAQLEKSRLLSDRFSAERPKGSFSTLEIQRTEQGDSAMYLCASSSDSSGNTIYFGEGSWLTVV.

The chain has TRBV19 and TRBJ2-5; 7 bases line up with TRBD2. CDR1 and CDR2 from the germline V gene are LNHDA and SQIVND (reference sequence). J gave up 2 bases and V 2 bases, and 8 bases lay outside the gene matches. The CDR3 runs 16 residues. The CDR3 DNA follows: TGTGCCAGTAGTATAAGTAGCGGGTCGTTGCAAGAGACCCAGTACTTC. Translation: CASSISSGSLQETQYF.

CDR3 DNA: TGTGCCAGCAGCTTCCAAAGGGACGGCTACGAGCAGTACTTC. Amino acid sequence: CASSFQRDGYEQYF. This chain joins TRBV11-2 and TRBJ2-7, with D possibly called TRBD1 or TRBD2 (5 bases each). The germline V and J ends were trimmed by 3 bases and 3 bases, with 12 bases remaining between them. The length of the CDR3 is 14 residues. Germline V gene data show CDR1 as SGHAT and CDR2 as FQNNGV.

The rearrangement links TRBV6-5 to TRBJ1-2; 8 nucleotides agree with TRBD1. Germline CDR1 and CDR2: MNHEY and SVGAGI. This CDR3 is 13 amino acids long. J was trimmed by 7 bases and V by 7 bases; bases with no gene match: 8. The CDR3 sequence is CASKTDRGVGYTF. CDR3 DNA: TGTGCCAGCAAAACAGACAGGGGTGTTGGCTACACCTTC.

The chain combines TRBV19 with TRBJ2-7, with TRBD2 matching over 14 bases. The germline V gene has CDR1 LNHDA and CDR2 SQIVND (reference sequence). This CDR3 is built from 13 residues. Germline trimming cut 8 bases from V and 6 bases from J; bases unmatched to any gene: 3. The CDR3 DNA reads as TGTGCCAGTCACGGACTAGCGGGAGGCGAGCAGTACTTC. This codes for CASHGLAGGEQYF.

The chain employs TRBV2 and TRBJ1-6; a possible D gene is TRBD1 (6 bases). V lost 3 bases to trimming and J lost 8 bases, with 11 bases between them. CDR3 length: 14 residues. Germline V lookup: CDR1 SNHLY, CDR2 FYNNEI. This chain's CDR3 is CASSDRGADSPLHF. CDR3 nucleotide sequence: TGTGCCAGCAGTGATCGGGGGGCTGATTCACCCCTCCACTTT.

The chain has TRBV7-2 and TRBJ1-1, with no clear D. Trimming stripped 1 base from V and 1 base from J, with 4 bases between. From germline, CDR1 is SGHTA and CDR2 FQGNSA. The CDR3 contains 13 residues. The CDR3 region has the DNA TGTGCCAGCAGCTTAGACACGAACACTGAAGCTTTCTTT. It translates to CASSLDTNTEAFF. Using reference TRBV7-2 and TRBJ1-1 for the parts outside the CDR3, the full variable domain is GAGVSQSPSNKVTEKGKDVELRCDPISGHTALYWYRQSLGQGLEFLIYFQGNSAPDKSGLPSDRFSAERTGGSVSTLTIQRTQQEDSAVYLCASSLDTNTEAFFGQGTRLTVV.